The rows below give T cell receptor beta chains drawn from one sample of a study of cytomegalovirus exposure and HLA in healthy donors. Assay: immunoSEQ multiplex PCR; the TCRdb copy retains only in-frame clones and omits some. This sample carries 150,000 to 200,000 clones, roughly three quarters of them seen once, and the ten largest clones take approximately 6.9%. Sequenced material: PBMCs. Source of these receptors: a man between 35 and 55 years old in good health and CMV-seropositive. CDR3s include the opening cysteine and the closing phenylalanine or tryptophan. Fields, in order: J gene, V gene, clone size, D gene, CDR3 protein, CDR3 DNA. D genes are given only for firm matches. Clone size is not always given. Where it is, it says once, few, many or a class for expanded clones.

TRBJ2-3 TRBV19 . TRBD1 CASSTDRGDTQYF TGTGCCAGTAGTACCGACAGGGGAGATACGCAGTATTTT
TRBJ2-5 TRBV6-5 . TRBD1 CASTPGTAFQETQYF TGTGCCAGCACTCCCGGGACAGCGTTCCAAGAGACCCAGTACTTC
TRBJ2-1 TRBV5-4 . TRBD1 CASGQGLAEQFF TGTGCCAGCGGACAGGGTTTGGCTGAGCAGTTCTTC
TRBJ1-1 TRBV7-3 . TRBD1 CASSLTPAGGNTEAFF TGTGCCAGCAGCTTAACGCCGGCAGGGGGGAACACTGAAGCTTTCTTT
TRBJ2-2 TRBV21-1 . . CASSDSGGTGELFF TGTGCCAGCAGCGATTCAGGGGGAACCGGGGAGCTGTTTTTT
TRBJ2-2 TRBV5-1 . TRBD1 CASTNGQGWTGELFF TGCGCCAGCACTAATGGACAGGGATGGACCGGGGAGCTGTTTTTT
TRBJ1-3 TRBV9 few . CASSVGGSSGNTIYF TGTGCCAGCAGCGTAGGAGGAAGCTCTGGAAACACCATATATTTT
TRBJ1-2 TRBV4-3 . TRBD1 CASSQPGQGTYGYTF TGCGCCAGCAGCCAACCGGGACAGGGGACCTATGGCTACACCTTC
TRBJ2-3 TRBV19 once TRBD2 CASSTWTSGGITDTQYF TGTGCCAGTAGTACTTGGACTAGCGGGGGAATCACAGATACGCAGTATTTT
TRBJ2-3 TRBV7-3 . TRBD2 CASSSVGTSGGNTQYF TGTGCCAGCAGCTCCGTGGGGACTAGCGGGGGAAATACGCAGTATTTT
TRBJ2-7 TRBV5-1 . TRBD1 CASSLALLDRGYEQYF TGCGCCAGCAGCTTGGCGCTTTTAGACAGGGGTTACGAGCAGTACTTC
TRBJ2-7 TRBV11-2 . TRBD1 CASRGQGWEQYF TGTGCCAGCAGGGGACAGGGTTGGGAGCAGTACTTC
TRBJ2-7 TRBV2 . TRBD1 CASRTGDEQYF TGTGCCAGCAGGACAGGGGACGAGCAGTACTTC
TRBJ2-7 TRBV5-6 once . CASSLQGTSLYEQYF TGTGCCAGCAGCCTACAGGGGACTTCGCTCTACGAGCAGTACTTC
TRBJ1-4 TRBV2 . TRBD1 CASSDRVGQGGEKLFF TGTGCCAGCAGTGATAGGGTGGGACAGGGTGGTGAAAAACTGTTTTTT
TRBJ2-3 TRBV7-2 . TRBD2 CASSRDYLSTDTQYF TGTGCCAGCAGCCGGGACTACCTTAGCACAGATACGCAGTATTTT
TRBJ1-4 TRBV7-2 . TRBD1 CASSSSTGGDEKLFF TGTGCCAGCAGCTCCTCGACAGGGGGCGACGAAAAACTGTTTTTT
TRBJ2-5 TRBV7-8 . . CASSSSRGYQETQYF TGTGCCAGCAGCTCTTCCCGGGGGTACCAAGAGACCCAGTACTTC
TRBJ1-1 TRBV30 . . CASRAGVAEAFF TGTGCCTCCCGGGCGGGAGTAGCTGAAGCTTTCTTT
TRBJ1-1 TRBV7-9 . . CASSLSMRGEAFF TGTGCCAGCAGCTTGTCAATGCGGGGTGAAGCTTTCTTT
TRBJ1-1 TRBV5-1 . . CASRVQNMNTEAFF TGCGCCAGCAGGGTACAGAATATGAACACTGAAGCTTTCTTT
TRBJ2-5 TRBV5-4 . . CASSSRYQETQYF TGTGCCAGCAGCTCGAGGTACCAAGAGACCCAGTACTTC
TRBJ1-1 TRBV5-1 . . CASSLDSGWRAFF TGCGCCAGCAGCTTGGATAGCGGGTGGCGAGCTTTCTTT
TRBJ2-3 TRBV14 few . CASRGGGADTQYF TGTGCCAGCAGAGGAGGGGGGGCGGATACGCAGTATTTT
TRBJ2-5 TRBV11-2 . . CASSLVRGRRGKTQYF TGTGCCAGCAGCTTAGTTCGAGGCAGGCGGGGAAAGACCCAGTACTTC
TRBJ2-2 TRBV10-2 . . CASSEGQHTGELFF TGCGCCAGCAGTGAGGGGCAACACACCGGGGAGCTGTTTTTT
TRBJ1-3 TRBV7-9 . . CASSPGLISGNTIYF TGTGCCAGCAGTCCGGGACTCATCTCTGGAAACACCATATATTTT
TRBJ2-1 TRBV7-6 once TRBD2 CASSKTSGVYNEQFF TGTGCCAGCAGCAAAACTAGCGGGGTATACAATGAGCAGTTCTTC
TRBJ2-7 TRBV7-8 . TRBD1 CASSLRTPGQGSYEQYF TGTGCCAGCAGCTTGAGAACCCCGGGACAGGGCTCCTACGAGCAGTACTTC
TRBJ1-2 TRBV6-5 . . CASSYSARGDYGYTF TGTGCCAGCAGTTACTCGGCCAGGGGCGACTATGGCTACACCTTC
TRBJ2-2 TRBV4-3 . TRBD1 CASSQEDRGRNTGELFF TGCGCCAGCAGCCAAGAGGACAGGGGGCGGAACACCGGGGAGCTGTTTTTT
TRBJ1-1 TRBV5-4 . TRBD1 CASSALQGASTEAFF TGTGCCAGCAGCGCTTTACAGGGGGCAAGCACTGAAGCTTTCTTT
TRBJ1-5 TRBV6-5 . TRBD1 CASSYRTGNNQPQHF TGTGCCAGCAGTTACCGGACAGGGAACAATCAGCCCCAGCATTTT